The sequence of this T cell receptor beta chain was determined in a study of cytomegalovirus exposure and HLA in healthy donors. On the study more broadly: Unique TCRs numbering some 77 million, obtained from HLA-typed donors, made up an early data release. Among the approximately 400 genotyped donors, approximately 81% were placed in the Caucasian-associated ancestry cluster.

The PCR made use of 60 Vbeta and 13 Jbeta primers. Using immunoSEQ multiplex PCR, the repertoire was profiled, and TCRdb retains in-frame clones only, with some absent. This table lists 100,000 to 150,000 clones. The sequence was collected from a man aged 18 to 30 in good health and CMV-seronegative. The sample consisted of PBMCs.

Here the CDR3 reads CASSQEGTGEPHEQYF. The CDR3 nucleotides are TGTGCCAGCAGCCAAGAAGGGACAGGGGAACCCCACGAGCAGTACTTC. The chain has TRBV4-2 and TRBJ2-7, with 10 bases matching TRBD1. CDR3 length: 16 amino acids. The V segment lost 0 bases and the J segment 5 bases; nucleotides outside the gene matches: 7. Germline CDR1 reads LGHNA; CDR2 reads YNFKEQ.